This T cell receptor beta chain was found in a study of T-cell reconstitution after alpha-beta-depleted transplantation in children. Study-wide results and limits: Surviving recipient T cells and thymic progenitors underlay high day-60 TCRbeta diversity in some patients. One year post-transplant, T-cell counts and diversity were largely derived from T cells produced anew. Reportedly, only several hundred clones from non-depleted graft cells drove alpha-beta T-cell counts at about two months.

This clonotype was detected only a few times. What it binds is unknown. Trimming left V 8 bases short and J 5 bases short, with 13 bases between. The germline CDR1 and CDR2 sequences are MNHEY and SVGAGI. CDR3 size: 13 residues. Molecular barcoding with unique molecular identifiers was used for the TCRbeta library. TCRdb passed the PCR reads through MiXCR, listing each CDR3 protein once. Of 250,000 to 400,000 distinct CDR3 sequences listed, over 20% are singletons. This TCR was recovered from a male patient between 5 and 17 years old who had a stem cell transplant for acute lymphoblastic leukemia, so the T cells may come from the graft donor. The rearrangement uses TRBV6-5 and TRBJ2-1; D gene uncertain. Sequencing used PBMCs, mostly from graft donor cells, obtained 180 days after TCRalphabeta/CD19-depleted stem cell transplant. DNA for the CDR3: TGTGCCAGCGTTGGTAGGGCGCACAATGAGCAGTTCTTC. It is translated as CASVGRAHNEQFF.